This T cell receptor (beta chain) is from a study of T-cell memory formation after mild COVID-19. Study-wide results and caveats: In pre-infection memory, a portion of responding clones appeared, which suggested that cross-reactive memory joined. There was no confirmation that second-wave clones peaking on day 37 were SARS-CoV-2 specific.

A few counts support this clonotype. The antigen is undetermined. TCRdb passed the 5' RACE reads through MiXCR, listing each CDR3 protein once. The table includes 470,000 or so distinct CDR3 sequences, over 15% detected once. The sequencing sample was made of PBMCs or a T cell subset sorted from them (not recorded which). The sequence was obtained from a man in his late teens or twenties who had mild COVID-19 (a few samples of this study predate the infection). Cell type and time point are not known.

The CDR3 sequence is CASSLGVAASYEQYF. As DNA, the CDR3 is TGTGCCAGCAGCTTAGGGGTAGCGGCCTCCTACGAGCAGTACTTC. V gene TRBV7-6 combines with J gene TRBJ2-7, with D perhaps TRBD2 (6 bases). The V and J ends lost 1 base and 0 bases respectively, with 10 bases between them. Germline-derived CDR1 and CDR2 are SGHVS and FNYEAQ. This CDR3 has 15 amino acids.